The next 26 T cell receptor beta chains were all read from a single sample in a study of siplizumab effects on memory and regulatory T cells. Method: immunoSEQ multiplex PCR; TCRdb's copy keeps in-frame clones and lacks some. Altogether just over 60,000 clones are present, 70% to 85% being singletons, with the ten largest covering roughly 0.4%. The sample was memory CD4+ T cells sorted from blood. The receptors were sampled from a human donor in good health.

The rearrangement joins TRBV5-3 to TRBJ2-7; D possibly matches TRBD1 or TRBD2 (5 bases each). TRBV5-3 is an open reading frame whose function is uncertain. This CDR3 comprises 15 residues. The V and J ends lost 1 base and 2 bases respectively, with 13 bases between them. The CDR3 DNA follows: TGTGCCAGAAGCTTGCGGGGACGGACCACCTACGAGCAGTACTTC. Translated: CARSLRGRTTYEQYF.

The V and J genes are TRBV7-6 and TRBJ2-1; D is unresolved. The CDR3 is 12 amino acids. From germline, CDR1 is SGHVS and CDR2 FNYEAQ. V lost 2 bases, J lost 5 bases, and 4 bases lay in between. The CDR3 coding sequence is TGTGCCAGCAGCTTATGGAACAATGAGCAGTTCTTC. Its protein is CASSLWNNEQFF.

This chain links TRBV7-9 with TRBJ1-2; TRBD1 matches at 8 bases. Trimming at V came to 1 base and at J to 5 bases, leaving 6 bases not matched to a gene. Germline loops: CDR1 SEHNR, CDR2 FQNEAQ (reference sequence). This CDR3 is 15 amino acids long. CDR3 loop: CASSLVGRGLYGYTF. For the CDR3, the DNA is TGTGCCAGCAGCTTAGTAGGCAGGGGGCTTTATGGCTACACCTTC.

The chain employs TRBV10-1 and TRBJ1-2; D is ambiguous. The CDR3 is made up of 18 amino acids. V dropped 1 base and J dropped 5 bases, with 23 bases sitting between them. CDR1 is WNHNN and CDR2 is SYGVQD in the germline V gene (reference sequence). As DNA, the CDR3 is TGCGCCAGCAGTGAGTGGGGTGGACCGGGCCACCGTCGTTATGGCTACACCTTC. Translation gives CASSEWGGPGHRRYGYTF.

The chain combines TRBV7-9 with TRBJ1-2, with D uncertain. Germline-derived CDR1 and CDR2 are SEHNR and FQNEAQ (reference sequence). The CDR3 spans 13 residues. Trimming pared 5 bases from V and 10 bases from J, leaving 17 bases between. The CDR3 spells CASSPRVPLSYTF. DNA for the CDR3: TGTGCCAGCAGCCCCCGGGTCCCGTTGTCCTACACCTTC.

This clone came up once. This chain connects TRBV10-1 to TRBJ2-7; 7 positions agree with TRBD1. Trimming at V came to 6 bases and at J to 9 bases, leaving 11 bases not matched to a gene. The germline gives CDR1 WNHNN, CDR2 SYGVQD (reference sequence). The length of the CDR3 is 13 residues. CDR3 coding DNA: TGCGCCAGCAGCCCGGGACAGAATACGGTGCAGTACTTC. Translated, it gives CASSPGQNTVQYF.

The chain recombines TRBV2 with TRBJ1-4, with a weak D call TRBD1 (5 bases). Per the germline V gene, CDR1 is SNHLY and CDR2 is FYNNEI. The V and J ends lost 10 bases and 7 bases respectively, with 22 bases between them. This CDR3 has 15 amino acids. Here the CDR3 reads CATSSRGGSAEKLFF. In DNA form, the CDR3 reads TGTGCCACCTCGTCCCGGGGGGGGAGTGCTGAAAAACTGTTTTTT.

This chain connects TRBV5-1 to TRBJ2-7; 11 bases are shared with TRBD1. Germline CDR1 and CDR2: SGHRS and YFSETQ. The CDR3 length is 14 residues. V trimming: 4 bases; J trimming: 7 bases; junction bases outside the gene matches: 7. CDR3 sequence reads: CASSIGTGGREQYF. The CDR3 bases are TGCGCCAGCAGCATAGGGACAGGGGGACGGGAGCAGTACTTC.

The chain joins TRBV19 to TRBJ2-7, with unresolved D. This CDR3 is built from 13 residues. Per germline, CDR1 LNHDA and CDR2 SQIVND (reference sequence). V was trimmed by 5 bases and J by 0 bases, leaving 8 bases between them. The CDR3, as DNA: TGTGCCAGTAGTTTGCGAGGCTCCTACGAGCAGTACTTC. Its protein is CASSLRGSYEQYF.

The chain is built from TRBV5-1 and TRBJ1-2; D uncertain. CDR1 and CDR2 from the germline V gene are SGHRS and YFSETQ. The V end was cut by 0 bases, the J end by 8 bases, with 8 bases between. The CDR3 consists of 12 residues. DNA of the CDR3: TGCGCCAGCAGCTTGGAGAGATTCGGCTACACCTTC. Translation gives CASSLERFGYTF.

The J gene is TRBJ1-1, the V gene TRBV5-4; the D gene is possibly TRBD1 (6 bases). This CDR3 has 15 residues. Germline values: CDR1 SGHNT, CDR2 YYREEE (reference sequence). V was pared by 0 bases and J by 8 bases, with 17 bases between. The CDR3 region is CASSLVGGVMNEAFF. In nucleotides, the CDR3 is TGTGCCAGCAGCTTGGTAGGGGGGGTTATGAACGAAGCTTTCTTT. Full variable domain (outside the CDR3, taken from reference TRBV5-4 and TRBJ1-1): ETGVTQSPTHLIKTRGQQVTLRCSSQSGHNTVSWYQQALGQGPQFIFQYYREEENGRGNFPPRFSGLQFPNYSSELNVNALELDDSALYLCASSLVGGVMNEAFFGQGTRLTVV.

This chain uses TRBV29-1 with TRBJ1-5; D remains unclear. Per the germline V gene, CDR1 is SQVTM and CDR2 is ANQGSEA. The length of the CDR3 is 16 residues. V was cut by 5 bases and J by 0 bases, with 17 bases left in between. The CDR3 coding sequence is TGCAGCGTTTTACCCCGTGAAGACCCTAGCAATCAGCCCCAGCATTTT. Translating it yields CSVLPREDPSNQPQHF.

The chain links TRBV27 to TRBJ2-7; the D call may be TRBD1 or TRBD2 (5 bases each). The CDR3 sequence is 17 residues long. Per germline, CDR1 MNHEY and CDR2 SMNVEV (reference sequence). Trimming removed 0 bases from V and 2 bases from J, with 17 bases in between. The CDR3 sequence: CASSLSGRTTAAYEQYF. In nucleotides, the CDR3 is TGTGCCAGCAGTTTATCGGGGCGGACAACAGCGGCCTACGAGCAGTACTTC.

CDR3 protein: CTSSRRATEEETQYF. The CDR3 bases are TGCACCAGCAGCCGCCGCGCCACTGAGGAGGAGACCCAGTACTTC. The chain carries TRBV1 and TRBJ2-5; the DNA was not compared with TRBD2, the D call given in the table. TRBV1 is designated a pseudogene. The CDR3 totals 15 residues.

The sample holds a few counts of this clone. The J gene is TRBJ1-2, the V gene TRBV6-1, with 8 nucleotides matching TRBD1. The junction had 1 base not matched to a gene; V was cut back by 2 bases and J by 2 bases. This CDR3 region has 14 residues. The germline V gene has CDR1 MNHNS and CDR2 SASEGT. The CDR3 protein is CASSEQGANYGYTF. CDR3 in DNA: TGTGCCAGCAGTGAACAGGGGGCAAACTATGGCTACACCTTC.

This chain uses TRBV18 with TRBJ2-5; TRBD2 aligns across 8 bases. This CDR3 contains 15 residues. Per germline, CDR1 KGHSH and CDR2 LQKENI. V lost 3 bases and J lost 5; bases outside the gene matches: 8. For the CDR3, the DNA is TGTGCCAGCTCACCTCGTACAGCGGGGGTTGAGACCCAGTACTTC. Translated, it gives CASSPRTAGVETQYF. Full variable domain (missing parts from reference TRBV18 and TRBJ2-5): NAGVMQNPRHLVRRRGQEARLRCSPMKGHSHVYWYRQLPEEGLKFMVYLQKENIIDESGMPKERFSAEFPKEGPSILRIQQVVRGDSAAYFCASSPRTAGVETQYFGPGTRLLVL.

The V and J genes are TRBV7-3 and TRBJ2-3; D is perhaps TRBD1 or TRBD2 (6 bases each). Per germline, CDR1 SGHTA and CDR2 FQGTGA. This CDR3 is built from 16 residues. Trimming stripped 5 bases from V and 1 base from J, with 16 bases between. The CDR3 bases are TGTGCCAGCAGCCTGCAACAGGGAGGAGGCACAGATACGCAGTATTTT. Protein product: CASSLQQGGGTDTQYF.

On this clone: Other DNA sequences in the same sample also yield this CDR3. J is TRBJ2-1 and V is TRBV11-3; 10 bases align to TRBD2. Looked up from germline, CDR1 is SGHNT and CDR2 is YENEEA. With 1 base clipped from V and 9 bases from J, the junction kept 6 bases outside the gene matches. The CDR3 loop spans 15 amino acids. DNA of the CDR3: TGTGCCAGCAGCTTAGCTGCTAGCGGGGGAGGTGAGCAGTTCTTC. The encoded protein is CASSLAASGGGEQFF.

The genes are TRBV5-1 and TRBJ2-1; a weak D match, TRBD1 (5 bases). Trimming pared 4 bases from V and 0 bases from J, leaving 14 bases between. Looked up from germline, CDR1 is SGHRS and CDR2 is YFSETQ. This CDR3 is 16 amino acids long. CDR3 nucleotides: TGCGCCAGCAGCGGACCTGTAGGGGCCTCCTACAATGAGCAGTTCTTC. Its protein product is CASSGPVGASYNEQFF.

This clone was counted once. The genes are TRBV7-2 and TRBJ2-3; a weak D match, TRBD2 (5 bases). This CDR3 has 15 residues. Deletions cut 2 bases from V and 5 bases from J, with 14 bases between. Germline V CDR1 and CDR2: SGHTA, FQGNSA. CDR3 in amino acids: CASSLMGATRDTQYF. The CDR3 DNA is TGTGCCAGCAGCTTAATGGGAGCGACCCGAGATACGCAGTATTTT.

The rearrangement links TRBV4-1 to TRBJ2-2, with D possibly being TRBD1 or TRBD2 (5 bases each). V lost 2 bases to trimming and J lost 4 bases, with 8 bases between them. Germline CDR1 is MGHRA and CDR2 is YSYEKL. The CDR3 extends over 14 amino acids. CDR3 in DNA: TGCGCCAGCAGCCAATGGGGGTCCACCGGGGAGCTGTTTTTT. This translates into CASSQWGSTGELFF.

This clone was counted a few times. V is TRBV10-3 and J is TRBJ1-6; 7 nucleotides line up with TRBD1. Germline V gene lookup returns CDR1 ENHRY and CDR2 SYGVKD. The CDR3 loop spans 14 amino acids. V was clipped by 4 bases and J by 5 bases; unmatched bases: 2. CDR3 region: CAISAGTDNSPLHF. The CDR3 coding sequence is TGTGCCATCAGTGCTGGGACAGATAATTCACCCCTCCACTTT.

The chain is built from TRBV7-3 and TRBJ1-1; a weak D match, TRBD1 (5 bases). The V gene lost 5 bases and the J gene lost 6 bases, with 13 bases spanning the gap. The CDR3 is 13 amino acids. Germline loops: CDR1 SGHTA, CDR2 FQGTGA. In nucleotides, the CDR3 is TGTGCCAGCAGCACCCGGGAAGGGGCTGAAGCTTTCTTT. Translating it yields CASSTREGAEAFF.

The CDR3 loop is CASQRGGGTGNNEQFF. For the CDR3, the DNA is TGCGCCAGCCAGAGAGGAGGGGGGACAGGGAACAATGAGCAGTTCTTC. The genes are TRBV4-1 and TRBJ2-1, with 9 positions matching TRBD1. The trim removed 8 bases at V and 5 bases at J, leaving 13 bases unmatched. The germline V gene encodes CDR1 MGHRA and CDR2 YSYEKL. The CDR3 length is 16 residues.

This chain connects TRBV28 to TRBJ2-6; 8 nucleotides align to TRBD1. Germline assignment: CDR1 MDHEN and CDR2 SYDVKM. CDR3 length: 18 amino acids. V was pared by 5 bases and J by 0 bases, with 9 bases of the junction left unmatched. The CDR3 DNA sequence: TGTGCCAGCAGTCCTCGACAGGGGATAGGCTCTGGGGCCAACGTCCTGACTTTC. Translation: CASSPRQGIGSGANVLTF.

This chain connects TRBV7-3 to TRBJ1-1; tentatively, D is TRBD1 (5 bases). The CDR3 consists of 15 residues. The V gene's germline CDR1 is SGHTA and CDR2 FQGTGA. V was cut by 5 bases and J by 0 bases, with 13 bases left in between. This chain's CDR3 is CASSPDGAMNTEAFF. DNA for the CDR3: TGTGCCAGCAGCCCAGACGGGGCCATGAACACTGAAGCTTTCTTT.